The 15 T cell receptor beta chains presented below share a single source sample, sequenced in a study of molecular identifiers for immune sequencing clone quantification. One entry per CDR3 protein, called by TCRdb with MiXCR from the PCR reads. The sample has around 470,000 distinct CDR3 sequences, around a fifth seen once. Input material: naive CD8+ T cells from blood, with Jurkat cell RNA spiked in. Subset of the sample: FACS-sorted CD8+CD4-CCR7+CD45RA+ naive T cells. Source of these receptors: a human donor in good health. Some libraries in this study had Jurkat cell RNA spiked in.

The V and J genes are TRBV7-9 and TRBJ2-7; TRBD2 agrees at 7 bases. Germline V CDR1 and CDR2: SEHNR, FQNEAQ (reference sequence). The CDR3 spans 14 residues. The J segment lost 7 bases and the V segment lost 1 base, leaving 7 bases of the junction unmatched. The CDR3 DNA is TGTGCCAGCAGCTTAGAGCCTAGCGGAGGAGAGCAGTACTTC. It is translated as CASSLEPSGGEQYF.

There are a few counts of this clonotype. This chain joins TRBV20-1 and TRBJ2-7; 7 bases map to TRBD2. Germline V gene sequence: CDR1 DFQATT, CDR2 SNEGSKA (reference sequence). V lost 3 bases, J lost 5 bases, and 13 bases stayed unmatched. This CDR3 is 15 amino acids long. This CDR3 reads CSASTGGLVSNEQYF. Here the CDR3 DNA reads TGCAGTGCTAGTACGGGCGGACTAGTCTCTAACGAGCAGTACTTC.

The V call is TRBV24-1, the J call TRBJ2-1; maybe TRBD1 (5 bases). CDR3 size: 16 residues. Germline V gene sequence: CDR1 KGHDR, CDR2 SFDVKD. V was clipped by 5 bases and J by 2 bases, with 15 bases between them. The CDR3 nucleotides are TGTGCCACCAGTGTTATCGACAGAAATACCTACAATGAGCAGTTCTTC. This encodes CATSVIDRNTYNEQFF.

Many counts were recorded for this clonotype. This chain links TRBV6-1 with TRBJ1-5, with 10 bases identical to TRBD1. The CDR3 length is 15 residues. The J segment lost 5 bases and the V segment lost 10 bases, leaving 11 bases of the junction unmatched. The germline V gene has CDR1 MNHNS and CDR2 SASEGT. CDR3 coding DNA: TGTGCCACCACACTCGGGACAGGGGTCGATCAGCCCCAGCATTTT. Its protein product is CATTLGTGVDQPQHF.

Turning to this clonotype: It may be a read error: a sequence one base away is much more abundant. In DNA form, the CDR3 reads TGTGCCAGCAGCTTGGGTTGGAGCCCTCGTAGTGATTCACCCCTCCACTTT. This gives the protein CASSLGWSPRSDSPLHF. The chain has TRBV5-6 and TRBJ1-6; D is unresolved. V lost 0 bases, J lost 8 bases, and 18 bases lay in between. Looked up from germline, CDR1 is SGHDT and CDR2 is YYEEEE. The CDR3 totals 17 residues.

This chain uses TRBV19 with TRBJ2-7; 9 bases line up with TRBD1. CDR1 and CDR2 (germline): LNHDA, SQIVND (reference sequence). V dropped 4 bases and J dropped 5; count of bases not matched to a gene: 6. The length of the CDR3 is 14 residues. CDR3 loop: CASSTGTGLHEQYF. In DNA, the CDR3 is TGTGCCAGTAGTACCGGGACAGGGTTGCACGAGCAGTACTTC.

CDR3 in DNA: TGTGCCAGCAGTGCATATGGGGGCGGGGACACTGAAGCTTTCTTT. Translating it yields CASSAYGGGDTEAFF. The rearrangement joins TRBV12-3 or TRBV12-4 to TRBJ1-1; weak D call: TRBD1 (6 bases). Between the trimmed V and J ends, which lost 5 bases and 3 bases, there was a span of 16 bases. CDR3 size: 15 residues.

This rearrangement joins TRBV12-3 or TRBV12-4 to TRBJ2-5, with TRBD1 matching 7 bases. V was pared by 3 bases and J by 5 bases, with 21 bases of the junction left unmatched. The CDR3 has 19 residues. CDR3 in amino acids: CASSFDQGDRRDNLETQYF. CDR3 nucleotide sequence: TGTGCCAGCAGTTTTGATCAGGGGGACAGACGGGATAATTTGGAGACCCAGTACTTC.

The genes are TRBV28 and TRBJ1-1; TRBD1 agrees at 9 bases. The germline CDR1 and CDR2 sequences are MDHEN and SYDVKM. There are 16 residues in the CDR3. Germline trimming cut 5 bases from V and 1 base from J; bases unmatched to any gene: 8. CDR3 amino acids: CASSGRTGASNTEAFF. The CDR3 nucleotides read TGTGCCAGCAGTGGTCGGACAGGGGCCTCGAACACTGAAGCTTTCTTT.

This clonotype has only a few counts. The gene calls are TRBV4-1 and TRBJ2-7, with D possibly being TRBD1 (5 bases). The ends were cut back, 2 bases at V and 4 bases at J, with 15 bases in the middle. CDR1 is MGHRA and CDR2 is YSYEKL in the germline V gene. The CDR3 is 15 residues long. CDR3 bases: TGCGCCAGCAGCCAAAGTTCAGGGTTACCGTACGAGCAGTACTTC. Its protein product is CASSQSSGLPYEQYF.

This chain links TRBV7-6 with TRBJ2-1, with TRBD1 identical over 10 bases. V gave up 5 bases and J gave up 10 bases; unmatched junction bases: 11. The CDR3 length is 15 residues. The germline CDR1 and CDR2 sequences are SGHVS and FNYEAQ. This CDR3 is CASSPGTGVKEEQFF. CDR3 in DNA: TGTGCCAGCAGCCCCGGGACAGGGGTAAAAGAGGAGCAGTTCTTC.

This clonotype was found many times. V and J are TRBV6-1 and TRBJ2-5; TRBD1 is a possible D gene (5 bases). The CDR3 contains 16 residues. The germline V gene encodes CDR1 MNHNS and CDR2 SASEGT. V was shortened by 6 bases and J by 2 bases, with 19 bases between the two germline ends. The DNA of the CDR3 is TGTGCCAGCAGGGACCTACAGGCCCTGCGGCAAGAGACCCAGTACTTC. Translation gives CASRDLQALRQETQYF.

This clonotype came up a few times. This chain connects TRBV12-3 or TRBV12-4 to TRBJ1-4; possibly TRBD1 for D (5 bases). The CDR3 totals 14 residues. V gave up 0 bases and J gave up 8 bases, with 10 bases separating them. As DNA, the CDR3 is TGTGCCAGCAGTTTAGCCGAGGGGCGGGAAAAACTGTTTTTT. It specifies CASSLAEGREKLFF.

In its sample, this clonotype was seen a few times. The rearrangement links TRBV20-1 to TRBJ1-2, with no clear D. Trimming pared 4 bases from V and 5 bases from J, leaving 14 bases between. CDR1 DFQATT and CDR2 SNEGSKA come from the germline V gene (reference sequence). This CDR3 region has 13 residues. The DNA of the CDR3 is TGCAGTGCTATGGCAGGAAACTCTTATGGCTACACCTTC. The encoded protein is CSAMAGNSYGYTF.

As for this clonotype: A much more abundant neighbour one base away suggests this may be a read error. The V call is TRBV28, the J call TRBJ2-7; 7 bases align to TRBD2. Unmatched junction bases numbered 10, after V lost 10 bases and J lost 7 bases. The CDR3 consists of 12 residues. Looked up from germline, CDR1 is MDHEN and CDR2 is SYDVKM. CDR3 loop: CATGGRSGEQYF. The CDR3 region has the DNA TGTGCCACGGGGGGAAGGTCGGGGGAGCAGTACTTC.